This T cell receptor (beta chain) originates from a study of CD8 T cells in Susac syndrome (dated by TCRdb to the late 2010s). At the level of the whole study: Among the Susac syndrome patients who were sequenced, clinically active disease was present in about 6 and clinical remission was observed in roughly 8. At blood withdrawal, Susac syndrome patients were therapy-naive, treated with corticosteroids (with IVIg additionally given to some), or treated with IVIg alone. The study used repertoire sequencing to test whether antigen drove CD8+ T cell activation and differentiation in Susac syndrome. Beyond this particular receptor, the publication reports: No clonal expansion was detected in the CD4+ T cell repertoire of Susac syndrome patients. The number of individuals in the TCR sequencing and HLA analysis was acknowledged as relatively small.

Inclusive of the bounding cysteine and phenylalanine, the CDR3 is 15 residues long. Here the CDR3 DNA is all that survives: 45 bases in frame from base 1. V is pared back by 3 bases and J by 12 bases, with 21 bases lying between the germline termini. From the germline V gene (reference sequence), CDR1 is LNHNV and CDR2 is YYDKDF. Comment on this clonotype: The antigen this receptor binds is unknown. Base qualities are not provided; no much larger clone lies one nucleotide away.

Peripheral blood CD8+ and CD4+ T cells from healthy donors, Susac syndrome patients and multiple sclerosis patients were profiled using high-throughput TCR beta sequencing. The Susac syndrome patients fulfilled recently defined diagnostic criteria for definite or probable disease. Bulk CD8+ and CD4+ T cells were purified magnetically by negative isolation, whereas CD8+ TEMRA cells were enriched by FACS. Blood was drawn into EDTA tubes, processed within 24 hours, and PBMCs were isolated by density gradient centrifugation. PBMCs intended for TCR sequencing were cryopreserved in liquid nitrogen and were subsequently thawed in a 37 degrees C water bath. A purity of at least 90% was achieved for sorted or isolated CD4+, CD8+ and CD8+ TEMRA cells. RNA was extracted with the RNeasy kit and roughly 0.45 to 1 ug was reverse transcribed using random hexamers. The immunoSEQ multiplex PCR assay, covering 54 Vbeta and 13 Jbeta segments, was used to amplify TCR beta CDR3 regions. Bias from PCR amplification was corrected by using a synthetic template baseline for primer optimization and for computational correction. On the authors' methods: Reads were annotated to V, D and J genes per IMGT and analyzed with immunoSEQ Analyzer, keeping only productive sequences. Clonality was calculated as one minus the Shannon entropy normalized by log2 of the number of productive unique sequences. For each patient and control, public and private clones were evaluated among the 100 most prevalent clones. Susac-specific clones were defined as absent from healthy and MS cohorts, over a thousand published viral clones and other ImmuneACCESS disease sequences. TCRdb took the public reads, trimmed them with fastp at Q25, ran MiXCR for clone calling and kept in-frame beta chains. Duplicate CDR3 protein sequences are folded into a single record with the most common DNA and genes. For this entry, the V and J calls and clone size follow TCRdb and not the study's own pipeline. This sample is represented by about 140,000 distinct CDR3 sequences; approximately 94% of them were singletons. More than 0.075% of the sample belongs to the ten largest clones.

This sequence uses TRBV15 and TRBJ2-4; matching of 7 bases hints at TRBD1 as the D gene. This TCR was sampled from a human donor with Susac syndrome. Sequenced sample: CD4+ T cells from PBMCs. The DNA sequence reads TGTGCCACCAGCAGGGGAGGACAGGAATCAGCAAGTCAGTACTTC. This encodes CATSRGGQESASQYF.